Described below is a single T cell receptor (beta chain) sequence and its context. It lacks a known antigen. No clone much larger than this one lies a single base away; base qualities are absent. The sample comes from a study of shared T cell receptors in the human thymus (dated by TCRdb to the early 2020s). Regarding the complete study: The study investigated the way shared, self-reactive T-cell receptor alpha chains are produced in the human thymus.

The CDR3 covers 12 residues, taking in both the cysteine and the phenylalanine. Only the CDR3 region is kept as DNA, spanning 36 bases read in frame from base 1. Trimming removed 5 bases from V and 6 bases from J, leaving 13 bases between the germline ends. In the germline V gene, CDR1 corresponds to SQVTM and CDR2 to ANQGSEA. The library came from the immunoSEQ multiplex PCR assay. TCRdb limited this immuneACCESS table to in-frame rearrangements with V and J called. A share of clones is missing; checked studies link under half to unresolved V genes, and the rest is unexplained. The sample table contains under 700,000 clones; only one count was recorded for more than 75% of them. The leading ten clones occupy more than 0.01% of the sample. These sequences were also reported in another study, on human thymus T cells. The second paper further reports: Immunologically healthy infants undergoing open corrective cardiac surgery for congenital heart defects in Finland were used as donors. Thymus tissue was collected as surgical resects that were removed during corrective cardiac surgery. Biased V and J gene segment usage appeared to be present in both thymic and peripheral blood repertoires. Highly overlapping thymic TCR repertoires among unrelated individuals were reported in the related research. The study described the TCR alpha and beta repertoires in about eight infant thymus samples and a few matching peripheral blood samples. Donor ages ranging from about 6 to 250 days were recorded, and five to seven male and a couple of female infants were included in the cohort. Thymocytes were released mechanically from tissue and stored at -70 °C as pellets of roughly 8.5-32 million cells. Genomic DNA was extracted from frozen cell pellets with a QIAsymphony instrument. The immunoSEQ multiplex PCR assay was used to amplify the TCRB and TCRAD loci from a standardized quantity of quality-controlled genomic DNA. The amplicons covered the V(D)J region and were long enough to include the CDR3 and to identify the V and J genes. Through the commercial immunoSEQ service, the amplicons were sequenced on an Illumina platform. Corrections for primer bias and sequencing errors followed previously described methods, while TCRAD and TCRB definitions were based on the IMGT database. Repertoires were analysed with immunoSEQ Analyzer 3.0 and VDJTools, covering basic statistics, V/J segment usage, diversity estimates, rarefaction and pairwise overlap. Chao1, ChaoE, Efron-Thisted, Shannon and inverse Simpson indices were used to estimate diversity, which was also estimated on datasets down-sampled to the smallest sample. Repertoire overlap was assessed by strict matching of CDR3 nucleotide sequence, V gene and J gene, and clustering was done by Jaccard-based multidimensional scaling. On average, thymus samples yielded around 800,000 unique TCRB clonotypes, whereas blood samples yielded some 92,000.

Sequenced sample: thymocytes. The sequence joins TRBV29-1 to TRBJ1-1; the D segment could be TRBD1, given 5 matching bases. The clonotype comes from a boy in the first two years of life with a congenital heart defect. Donor details come from another sample of the same person, matched by shared clones. The CDR3: CSVMSPGAEAFF. The DNA reads as follows: TGCAGCGTTATGTCACCGGGGGCTGAAGCTTTCTTT.